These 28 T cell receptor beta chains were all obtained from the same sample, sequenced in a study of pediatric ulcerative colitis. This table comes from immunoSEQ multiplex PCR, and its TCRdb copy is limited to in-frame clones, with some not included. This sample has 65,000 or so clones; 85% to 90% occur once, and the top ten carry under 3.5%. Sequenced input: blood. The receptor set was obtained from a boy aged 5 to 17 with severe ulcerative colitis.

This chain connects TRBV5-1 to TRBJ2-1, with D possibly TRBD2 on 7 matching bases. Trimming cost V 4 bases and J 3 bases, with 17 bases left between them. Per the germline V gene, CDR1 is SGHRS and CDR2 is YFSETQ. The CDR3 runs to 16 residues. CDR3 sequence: CASSLSRGGGYNEQFF. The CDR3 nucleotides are TGCGCCAGCAGCCTCTCCAGGGGAGGGGGCTACAATGAGCAGTTCTTC.

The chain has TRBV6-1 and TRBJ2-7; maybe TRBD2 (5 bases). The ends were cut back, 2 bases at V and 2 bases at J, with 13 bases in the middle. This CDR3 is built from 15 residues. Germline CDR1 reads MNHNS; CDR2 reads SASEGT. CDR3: CASSEWGNGAYEQYF. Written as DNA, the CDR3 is TGTGCCAGCAGTGAATGGGGAAACGGGGCCTACGAGCAGTACTTC.

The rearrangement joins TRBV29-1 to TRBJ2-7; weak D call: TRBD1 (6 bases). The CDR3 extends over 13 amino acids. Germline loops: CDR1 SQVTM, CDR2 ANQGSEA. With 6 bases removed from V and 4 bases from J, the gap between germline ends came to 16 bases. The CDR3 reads CSVRFGTLYEQYF. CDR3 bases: TGCAGCGTGCGTTTCGGGACACTTTACGAGCAGTACTTC.

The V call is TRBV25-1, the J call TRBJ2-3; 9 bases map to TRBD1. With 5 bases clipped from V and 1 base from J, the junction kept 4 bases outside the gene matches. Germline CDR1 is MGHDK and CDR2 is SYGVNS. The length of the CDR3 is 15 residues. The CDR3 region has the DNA TGTGCCAGCAGTATCCGGACAGGGGGCACAGATACGCAGTATTTT. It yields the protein CASSIRTGGTDTQYF. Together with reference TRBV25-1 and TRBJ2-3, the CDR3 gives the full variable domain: EADIYQTPRYLVIGTGKKITLECSQTMGHDKMYWYQQDPGMELHLIHYSYGVNSTEKGDLSSESTVSRIRTEHFPLTLESARPSHTSQYLCASSIRTGGTDTQYFGPGTRLTVL.

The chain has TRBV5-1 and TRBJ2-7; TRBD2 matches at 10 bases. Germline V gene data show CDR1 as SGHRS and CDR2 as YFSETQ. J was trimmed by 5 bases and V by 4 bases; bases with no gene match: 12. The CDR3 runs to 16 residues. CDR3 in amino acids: CASSPPSSGRENEQYF. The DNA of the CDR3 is TGCGCCAGCAGCCCCCCGAGCAGCGGGAGGGAAAACGAGCAGTACTTC.

The CDR3 reads CASSNRGLGEKLFF. CDR3 in DNA: TGTGCCAGTAGTAACAGGGGGCTAGGTGAAAAACTGTTTTTT. This sequence joins TRBV19 and TRBJ1-4, with 9 positions matching TRBD1. CDR1 LNHDA and CDR2 SQIVND come from the germline V gene (reference sequence). CDR3 size: 14 residues. V lost 4 bases, J lost 7 bases, and 4 bases stayed unmatched.

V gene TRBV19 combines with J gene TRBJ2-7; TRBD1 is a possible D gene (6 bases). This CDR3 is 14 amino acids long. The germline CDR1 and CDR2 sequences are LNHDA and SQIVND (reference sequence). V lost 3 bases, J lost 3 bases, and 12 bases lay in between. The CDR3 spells CASSMVAGVYEQYF. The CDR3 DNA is TGTGCCAGTAGTATGGTCGCAGGGGTCTACGAGCAGTACTTC.

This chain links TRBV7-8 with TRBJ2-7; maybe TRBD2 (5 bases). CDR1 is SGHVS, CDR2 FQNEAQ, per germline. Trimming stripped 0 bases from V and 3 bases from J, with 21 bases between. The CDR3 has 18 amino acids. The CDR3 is CASSLASSGLRSYYEQYF. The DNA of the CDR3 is TGTGCCAGCAGCTTAGCCTCCTCAGGACTGAGATCGTACTACGAGCAGTACTTC.

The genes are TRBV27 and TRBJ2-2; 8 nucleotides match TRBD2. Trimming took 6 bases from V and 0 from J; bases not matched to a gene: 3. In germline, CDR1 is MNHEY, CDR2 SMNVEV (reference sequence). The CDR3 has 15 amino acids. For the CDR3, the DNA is TGTGCCAGCAGAGGAGCGGGGGCGAACACCGGGGAGCTGTTTTTT. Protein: CASRGAGANTGELFF.

The CDR3 protein is CASSSQGAWGYTF. The DNA of the CDR3 is TGTGCCAGCAGCTCCCAGGGGGCGTGGGGCTACACCTTC. The chain carries TRBV6-5 and TRBJ1-2, with 8 bases that match TRBD1. The CDR3 has 13 amino acids. V shed 6 bases, J shed 8 bases, and the junction held 8 bases outside the gene matches. In germline, CDR1 is MNHEY, CDR2 SVGAGI.

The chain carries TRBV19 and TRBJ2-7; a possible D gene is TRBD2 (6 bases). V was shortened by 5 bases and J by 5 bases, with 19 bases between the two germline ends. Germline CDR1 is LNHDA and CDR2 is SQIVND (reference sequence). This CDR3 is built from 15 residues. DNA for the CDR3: TGTGCCAGTAGTCTACAGGAGGGGCCAAGCCACGAGCAGTACTTC. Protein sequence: CASSLQEGPSHEQYF.

The CDR3 region is CASAPGLTEGTGELFF. In nucleotides, the CDR3 is TGTGCCTCCGCGCCGGGACTCACTGAGGGCACCGGGGAGCTGTTTTTT. The V and J genes are TRBV5-5 and TRBJ2-2, with D possibly being TRBD2 (6 bases). Trimming left V 10 bases short and J 4 bases short, with 23 bases between. Germline CDR1 is SGHKS and CDR2 is YYEKEE (reference sequence). The CDR3 spans 16 residues.

CDR3 sequence reads: CASRPGGTLNTEAFF. CDR3 coding DNA: TGTGCCAGCAGGCCAGGGGGCACGTTGAACACTGAAGCTTTCTTT. The genes are TRBV27 and TRBJ1-1; 8 positions agree with TRBD1. J lost 0 bases, V lost 6 bases, and 6 bases had no gene match. The CDR3 extends over 15 amino acids. Germline loops: CDR1 MNHEY, CDR2 SMNVEV (reference sequence).

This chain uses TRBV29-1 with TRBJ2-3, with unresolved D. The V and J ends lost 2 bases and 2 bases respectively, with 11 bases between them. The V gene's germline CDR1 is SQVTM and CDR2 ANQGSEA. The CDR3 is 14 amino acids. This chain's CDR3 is CSVESTEYTDTQYF. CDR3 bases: TGCAGCGTTGAAAGCACGGAATACACAGATACGCAGTATTTT.

CDR3 protein: CASSLAQLYEQYF. CDR3 in DNA: TGTGCCAGCAGCTTAGCACAGTTATACGAGCAGTACTTC. The genes are TRBV11-2 and TRBJ2-7; D is unclear. CDR1 is SGHAT and CDR2 is FQNNGV in the germline V gene. Trimming took 1 base from V and 4 from J, leaving 8 bases between them. This CDR3 is built from 13 residues.

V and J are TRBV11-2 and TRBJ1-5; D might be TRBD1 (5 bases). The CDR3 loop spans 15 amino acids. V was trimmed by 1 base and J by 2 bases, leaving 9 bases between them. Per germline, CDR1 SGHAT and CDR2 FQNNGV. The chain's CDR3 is CASSLGDSGNQPQHF. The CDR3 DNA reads TGTGCCAGCAGCTTAGGCGACAGTGGCAATCAGCCCCAGCATTTT.

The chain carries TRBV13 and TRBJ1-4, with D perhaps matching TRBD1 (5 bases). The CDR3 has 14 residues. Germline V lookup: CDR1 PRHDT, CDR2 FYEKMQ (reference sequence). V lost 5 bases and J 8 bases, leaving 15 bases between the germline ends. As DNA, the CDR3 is TGTGCCAGCAGCCTGGGGCGGTGGGACGAAAAACTGTTTTTT. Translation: CASSLGRWDEKLFF.

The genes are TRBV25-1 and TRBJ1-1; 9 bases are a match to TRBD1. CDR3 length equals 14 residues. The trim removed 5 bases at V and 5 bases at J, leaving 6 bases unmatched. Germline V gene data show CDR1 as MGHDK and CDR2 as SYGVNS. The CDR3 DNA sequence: TGTGCCAGCAGTACCCCGGGACAGGGTACTGAAGCTTTCTTT. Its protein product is CASSTPGQGTEAFF.

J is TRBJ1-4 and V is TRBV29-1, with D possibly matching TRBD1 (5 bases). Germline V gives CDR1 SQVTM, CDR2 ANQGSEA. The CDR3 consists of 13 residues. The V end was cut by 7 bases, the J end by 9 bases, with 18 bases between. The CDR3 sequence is CSASGTGSKKLFF. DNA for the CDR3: TGCAGCGCCTCCGGGACGGGGTCCAAAAAACTGTTTTTT.

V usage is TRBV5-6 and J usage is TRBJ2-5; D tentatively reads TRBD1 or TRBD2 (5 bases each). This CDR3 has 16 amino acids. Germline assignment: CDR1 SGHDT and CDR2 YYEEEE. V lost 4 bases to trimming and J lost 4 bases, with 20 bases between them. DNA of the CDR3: TGTGCCAGCAGCCCCTATGGGGGAAACACCGGAGAGACCCAGTACTTC. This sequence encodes CASSPYGGNTGETQYF. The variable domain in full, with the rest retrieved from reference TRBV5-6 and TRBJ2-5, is DAGVTQSPTHLIKTRGQQVTLRCSPKSGHDTVSWYQQALGQGPQFIFQYYEEEERQRGNFPDRFSGHQFPNYSSELNVNALLLGDSALYLCASSPYGGNTGETQYFGPGTRLLVL.

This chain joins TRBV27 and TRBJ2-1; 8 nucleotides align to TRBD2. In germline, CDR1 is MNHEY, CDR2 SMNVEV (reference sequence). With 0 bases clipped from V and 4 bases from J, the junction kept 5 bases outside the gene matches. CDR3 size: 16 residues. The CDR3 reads CASSLSDSGVYNEQFF. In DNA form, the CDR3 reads TGTGCCAGCAGTTTATCGGATAGCGGGGTTTACAATGAGCAGTTCTTC.

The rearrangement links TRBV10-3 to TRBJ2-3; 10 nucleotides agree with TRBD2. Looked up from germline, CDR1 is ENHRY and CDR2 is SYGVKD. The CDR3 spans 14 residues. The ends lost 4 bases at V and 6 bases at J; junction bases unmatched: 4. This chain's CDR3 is CAISASGRVDTQYF. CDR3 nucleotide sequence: TGTGCCATCAGTGCTAGCGGGAGAGTGGATACGCAGTATTTT.

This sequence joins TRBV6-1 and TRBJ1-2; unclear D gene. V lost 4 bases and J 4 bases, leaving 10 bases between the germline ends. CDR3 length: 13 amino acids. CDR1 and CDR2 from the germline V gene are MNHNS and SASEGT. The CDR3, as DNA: TGTGCCAGCAGTGTCGGGAGCCCCTATGGCTACACCTTC. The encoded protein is CASSVGSPYGYTF.

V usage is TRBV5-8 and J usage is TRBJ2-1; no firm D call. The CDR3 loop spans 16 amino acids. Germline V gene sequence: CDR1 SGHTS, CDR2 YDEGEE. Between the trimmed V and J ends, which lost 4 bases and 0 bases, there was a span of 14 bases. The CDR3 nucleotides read TGTGCCAGCAGCCGCCCGGCTTGGGTCTCCTACAATGAGCAGTTCTTC. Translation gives CASSRPAWVSYNEQFF.

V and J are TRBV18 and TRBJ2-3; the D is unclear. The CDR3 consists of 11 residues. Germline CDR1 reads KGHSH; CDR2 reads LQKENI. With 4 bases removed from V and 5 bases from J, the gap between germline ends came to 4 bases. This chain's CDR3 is CASSRGDTQYF. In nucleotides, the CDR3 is TGTGCCAGCTCACGAGGAGATACGCAGTATTTT.

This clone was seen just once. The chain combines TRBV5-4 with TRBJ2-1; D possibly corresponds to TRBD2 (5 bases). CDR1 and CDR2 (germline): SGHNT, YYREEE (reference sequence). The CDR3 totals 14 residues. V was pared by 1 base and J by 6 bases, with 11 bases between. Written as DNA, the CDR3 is TGTGCCAGCAGCTTGTCTCTAGCAGGCAATGAGCAGTTCTTC. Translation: CASSLSLAGNEQFF.

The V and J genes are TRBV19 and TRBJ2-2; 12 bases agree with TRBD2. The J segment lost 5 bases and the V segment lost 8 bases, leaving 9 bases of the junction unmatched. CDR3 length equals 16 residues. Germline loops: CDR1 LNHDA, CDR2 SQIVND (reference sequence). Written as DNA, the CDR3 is TGTGCCAGTTTTAATCTCGGACTAGCGGGAACCGGGGAGCTGTTTTTT. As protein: CASFNLGLAGTGELFF.

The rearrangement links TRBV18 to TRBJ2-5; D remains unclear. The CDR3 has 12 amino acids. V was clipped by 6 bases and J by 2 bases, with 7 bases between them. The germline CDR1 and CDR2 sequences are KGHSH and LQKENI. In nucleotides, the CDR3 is TGTGCCAGCTCTAGCCAACAAGAGACCCAGTACTTC. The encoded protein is CASSSQQETQYF.